These 31 T cell receptor beta chains originate from one sample sequenced in a study of blood T cell repertoires in COVID-19. The data were produced by immunoSEQ multiplex PCR, yet TCRdb's version contains in-frame clones alone and is incomplete. Of approximately 230,000 clones listed, 70% to 85% were seen once; the top ten hold roughly 4%. Material: peripheral blood. Every receptor here comes from a middle-aged woman with active or convalescent COVID-19.

CDR3 sequence: CSASTSGGFSYNEQFF. The CDR3 coding sequence is TGCAGTGCTAGTACTAGCGGGGGTTTCTCCTACAATGAGCAGTTCTTC. V and J are TRBV20-1 and TRBJ2-1; 11 bases align to TRBD2. There are 16 residues in the CDR3. The V gene's germline CDR1 is DFQATT and CDR2 SNEGSKA (reference sequence). V shed 3 bases and J 0 bases; nucleotides not matched to a gene: 4.

The V gene is TRBV28, the J gene TRBJ1-4; D remains ambiguous. Trimming cost V 6 bases and J 8 bases, with 10 bases left between them. CDR3 length equals 12 residues. Germline lookup yields CDR1 MDHEN and CDR2 SYDVKM. The CDR3 DNA follows: TGTGCCAGCAGCTCGAGTTGGGAAAAACTGTTTTTT. Translated: CASSSSWEKLFF.

The CDR3 is CASSLDQGSSYNEQFF. CDR3 nucleotide sequence: TGTGCCAGCAGCTTAGATCAAGGGAGCTCCTACAATGAGCAGTTCTTC. This chain uses TRBV11-3 with TRBJ2-1, with a tentative D call TRBD2 (5 bases). CDR1 and CDR2 (germline): SGHNT, YENEEA. Trimming took off 0 bases at V and 0 bases at J, with 9 bases between the two ends. This CDR3 has 16 amino acids.

J is TRBJ1-6 and V is TRBV3-1 (or the pseudogene TRBV3-2), with D uncertain. Germline CDR1 reads LGHDT; CDR2 reads YNNKEL (reference sequence). V was cut by 1 base and J by 5 bases, with 18 bases left in between. The CDR3 spans 18 residues. The CDR3 spells CASSQVLLRAADNSPLHF. CDR3 nucleotide sequence: TGTGCCAGCAGCCAAGTTTTATTAAGGGCAGCGGATAATTCACCCCTCCACTTT.

J is TRBJ2-7 and V is TRBV6-5; 9 positions agree with TRBD2. Germline CDR1 reads MNHEY; CDR2 reads SVGAGI. The junction had 9 bases not matched to a gene; V was cut back by 8 bases and J by 4 bases. The CDR3 is made up of 14 amino acids. CDR3 region: CASRLAGDLYEQYF. In DNA form, the CDR3 reads TGTGCCAGCCGGTTAGCGGGGGATCTTTACGAGCAGTACTTC.

By proportion, this clone is medium-sized. CDR3 DNA: TGTGCCAGCAGCCTGGGACAGGGGGCCACCACAGATACGCAGTATTTT. Translating gives CASSLGQGATTDTQYF. The chain uses TRBV7-9 and TRBJ2-3, with 12 bases matching TRBD1. Germline V lookup: CDR1 SEHNR, CDR2 FQNEAQ (reference sequence). V lost 5 bases and J lost 2; bases outside the gene matches: 5. The CDR3 contains 16 residues.

V gene TRBV3-1 (or the pseudogene TRBV3-2) combines with J gene TRBJ2-3; tentative D call: TRBD1 (7 bases). V gave up 4 bases and J gave up 5 bases, with 16 bases separating them. The CDR3 is 15 amino acids. Germline CDR1 LGHDT, CDR2 YNNKEL (reference sequence). CDR3 amino acids: CASSPRGARVDTQYF. In nucleotides, the CDR3 is TGTGCCAGCAGCCCCAGGGGGGCCCGGGTAGATACGCAGTATTTT.

This chain links TRBV3-1 (or the pseudogene TRBV3-2) with TRBJ1-2; D uncertain. The CDR3 has 14 amino acids. V shed 1 base and J shed 7 bases, with 13 bases lying between them. Germline values: CDR1 LGHDT, CDR2 YNNKEL (reference sequence). CDR3 DNA sequence: TGTGCCAGCAGCCAAGTGCAGGCCGGAGGTGGCTACACCTTC. The encoded protein is CASSQVQAGGGYTF.

J is TRBJ2-3 and V is TRBV5-4; TRBD2 matches at 11 bases. CDR1 is SGHNT, CDR2 YYREEE, per germline (reference sequence). Trimming removed 2 bases from V and 5 bases from J; junction bases left unmatched: 13. The CDR3 has 18 residues. The CDR3 DNA reads TGTGCCAGCAGCTTTGGTAGCATAGCGGGGGGGATTTTAGATACGCAGTATTTT. This gives the protein CASSFGSIAGGILDTQYF.

The chain combines TRBV5-1 with TRBJ2-5, with D tentatively TRBD2 (6 bases). The CDR3 is 14 amino acids. Looked up from germline, CDR1 is SGHRS and CDR2 is YFSETQ. Trimming shortened V by 3 bases and J by 2 bases, and 11 bases separated the two germline ends. CDR3 sequence reads: CASSSTGTQETQYF. The CDR3 region has the DNA TGCGCCAGCAGCTCCACCGGGACTCAAGAGACCCAGTACTTC.

The chain uses TRBV3-1 (or the pseudogene TRBV3-2) and TRBJ1-5; D remains unclear. V shed 1 base and J shed 4 bases, with 11 bases lying between them. The CDR3 sequence is 15 residues long. Germline V CDR1 and CDR2: LGHDT, YNNKEL (reference sequence). The CDR3 region has the DNA TGTGCCAGCAGCCAAGGGCGGTTCCAGAATCAGCCCCAGCATTTT. Protein sequence: CASSQGRFQNQPQHF.

The V and J genes are TRBV19 and TRBJ2-7; D unresolved. CDR3 length: 12 residues. V was trimmed by 2 bases and J by 4 bases, leaving 6 bases between them. Germline CDR1 is LNHDA and CDR2 is SQIVND (reference sequence). The CDR3 DNA sequence: TGTGCCAGTAGTATATCGAGTTACGAGCAGTACTTC. This sequence encodes CASSISSYEQYF.

This clone has a handful of counts. V and J are TRBV28 and TRBJ1-4, with a tentative D call TRBD1 (6 bases). Germline lookup yields CDR1 MDHEN and CDR2 SYDVKM. The CDR3 totals 13 residues. Trimming removed 3 bases from V and 13 bases from J, with 15 bases in between. This CDR3 reads CASSLNGQPRLFF. The CDR3 DNA follows: TGTGCCAGCAGTTTGAATGGACAGCCTAGACTGTTTTTT. Variable domain in full (rest from reference TRBV28 and TRBJ1-4): DVKVTQSSRYLVKRTGEKVFLECVQDMDHENMFWYRQDPGLGLRLIYFSYDVKMKEKGDIPEGYSVSREKKERFSLILESASTNQTSMYLCASSLNGQPRLFFGSGTQLSVL.

J is TRBJ2-5 and V is TRBV29-1; 9 nucleotides match TRBD2. J lost 7 bases, V lost 4 bases, and 13 bases had no gene match. The germline V gene encodes CDR1 SQVTM and CDR2 ANQGSEA. The CDR3 has 15 amino acids. The CDR3 nucleotides read TGCAGCGTTGGTTCTCAGGCTAGCGGGGCGGGGACCCAGTACTTC. Amino acids: CSVGSQASGAGTQYF.

The V call is TRBV10-1, the J call TRBJ2-5; TRBD1 might be the D (5 bases). CDR3 length equals 13 residues. Germline V CDR1 and CDR2: WNHNN, SYGVQD (reference sequence). Trimming pared 0 bases from V and 5 bases from J, leaving 7 bases between. CDR3 amino acids: CASSESGAETQYF. DNA of the CDR3: TGCGCCAGCAGTGAGTCTGGGGCCGAGACCCAGTACTTC.

The genes are TRBV5-6 and TRBJ2-1; 12 bases fit TRBD2. CDR1 and CDR2 (germline): SGHDT, YYEEEE. Losses at the gene ends were 2 bases for V and 4 bases for J; bases not matched to a gene: 1. CDR3 length: 15 residues. The CDR3 here is CASSLTSGGYNEQFF. As DNA, the CDR3 is TGTGCCAGCAGCTTAACTAGCGGGGGGTACAATGAGCAGTTCTTC.

This clone was counted only a few times. The gene calls are TRBV29-1 and TRBJ2-7, with D possibly matching TRBD1 (7 bases). CDR3 length: 15 amino acids. The ends were cut back, 6 bases at V and 0 bases at J, with 18 bases in the middle. CDR1 is SQVTM and CDR2 is ANQGSEA in the germline V gene. CDR3 nucleotides: TGCAGCGTGGCACAGGGGCCCGGGGGCTCCTACGAGCAGTACTTC. Its translation is CSVAQGPGGSYEQYF.

The V call is TRBV5-1, the J call TRBJ1-1, with 7 bases that match TRBD1. The trim removed 4 bases at V and 4 bases at J, leaving 10 bases unmatched. This CDR3 is built from 15 residues. Germline CDR1 reads SGHRS; CDR2 reads YFSETQ. CDR3 DNA sequence: TGCGCCAGCAGCGTTAGACAGGGAACCGGCACTGAAGCTTTCTTT. It codes for CASSVRQGTGTEAFF.

The CDR3: CASSFEGIAQGNEQFF. DNA for the CDR3: TGTGCCAGCAGCTTTGAGGGTATAGCGCAAGGCAATGAGCAGTTCTTC. The chain recombines TRBV11-2 with TRBJ2-1; D might be TRBD2 (5 bases). Germline V gene sequence: CDR1 SGHAT, CDR2 FQNNGV. V shed 3 bases and J shed 6 bases, with 18 bases lying between them. The CDR3 loop spans 16 amino acids.

The V call is TRBV18, the J call TRBJ1-2; 7 bases match TRBD1. The V gene end was trimmed by 3 bases and the J gene end by 6 bases; junction bases not matched to a gene: 10. The germline gives CDR1 KGHSH, CDR2 LQKENI. The CDR3 has 15 residues. The CDR3 DNA reads as TGTGCCAGCTCACCTCGAGGGGGCGCGGGTGATGGCTACACCTTC. The encoded protein is CASSPRGGAGDGYTF.

This CDR3 is CASSPPGVEAFF. The CDR3, as DNA: TGTGCCAGCTCACCACCGGGCGTTGAAGCTTTCTTT. The V gene is TRBV18, the J gene TRBJ1-1, with D unresolved. V was shortened by 0 bases and J by 7 bases, with 6 bases between the two germline ends. The CDR3 covers 12 residues. Germline V gene sequence: CDR1 KGHSH, CDR2 LQKENI.

The chain recombines TRBV12-3 or TRBV12-4 with TRBJ1-2; 7 bases are a match to TRBD1. The CDR3 length is 13 residues. J lost 7 bases, V lost 6 bases, and 8 bases had no gene match. CDR3 nucleotides: TGTGCCAGCAGGCCGACAGGGTTTGGTGGCTACACCTTC. Amino acids: CASRPTGFGGYTF.

The chain employs TRBV6-5 and TRBJ1-6, with no clear D. Germline V gene sequence: CDR1 MNHEY, CDR2 SVGAGI. The V and J ends lost 8 bases and 0 bases respectively, with 11 bases between them. This CDR3 region has 15 residues. The CDR3 DNA follows: TGTGCCAGCCTCCCGCTGGCCTCCTATAATTCACCCCTCCACTTT. It yields the protein CASLPLASYNSPLHF.

The V and J genes are TRBV27 and TRBJ1-5; the D is unclear. V was clipped by 1 base and J by 0 bases, with 7 bases between them. Germline V gene sequence: CDR1 MNHEY, CDR2 SMNVEV (reference sequence). The CDR3 length is 15 residues. The CDR3 reads CASSLYYNSNQPQHF. CDR3 nucleotide sequence: TGTGCCAGCAGTTTATATTACAATAGCAATCAGCCCCAGCATTTT.

This chain uses TRBV18 with TRBJ1-4; tentatively, D is TRBD1 (5 bases). This CDR3 is built from 16 residues. The V end was cut by 6 bases, the J end by 5 bases, with 19 bases between. The V gene's germline CDR1 is KGHSH and CDR2 LQKENI. The CDR3 is CASSQYDSVENEKLFF. As DNA, the CDR3 is TGTGCCAGCTCCCAGTATGACAGTGTCGAAAATGAAAAACTGTTTTTT.

The CDR3 sequence: CASSLAGTEEQYF. The CDR3 DNA reads TGCGCCAGCAGCTTGGCCGGGACAGAGGAGCAGTACTTC. The chain joins TRBV5-1 to TRBJ2-7; 7 bases match TRBD1. After removal of 0 bases from V and 7 bases from J, the junction contained 4 bases not matched to a gene. The CDR3 loop spans 13 amino acids. Germline lookup yields CDR1 SGHRS and CDR2 YFSETQ. The whole variable domain, remainder taken from reference TRBV5-1 and TRBJ2-7, is KAGVTQTPRYLIKTRGQQVTLSCSPISGHRSVSWYQQTPGQGLQFLFEYFSETQRNKGNFPGRFSGRQFSNSRSEMNVSTLELGDSALYLCASSLAGTEEQYFGPGTRLTVT.

This clone showed up many times. The chain uses TRBV28 and TRBJ2-3; D is undetermined. V lost 10 bases and J lost 4, with 15 bases in between. Germline CDR1 is MDHEN and CDR2 is SYDVKM. This CDR3 has 13 residues. The CDR3 sequence is CATYSHTSDTQYF. As DNA, the CDR3 is TGTGCCACCTACTCCCATACGTCAGATACGCAGTATTTT. Full variable domain (rest looked up from reference TRBV28 and TRBJ2-3): DVKVTQSSRYLVKRTGEKVFLECVQDMDHENMFWYRQDPGLGLRLIYFSYDVKMKEKGDIPEGYSVSREKKERFSLILESASTNQTSMYLCATYSHTSDTQYFGPGTRLTVL.

This chain links TRBV7-9 with TRBJ2-1; D is undetermined. CDR3 length: 11 residues. Germline loops: CDR1 SEHNR, CDR2 FQNEAQ (reference sequence). Trimming stripped 4 bases from V and 12 bases from J, with 10 bases between. The CDR3 coding sequence is TGTGCCAGCAGCTGGGCCTACGGGCAGTTCTTC. Translated: CASSWAYGQFF.

This chain connects TRBV6-1 to TRBJ2-2; possible D gene TRBD1, 6 bases. The CDR3 is 14 residues long. The germline V gene encodes CDR1 MNHNS and CDR2 SASEGT. V was trimmed by 3 bases and J by 6 bases, leaving 11 bases between them. As DNA, the CDR3 is TGTGCCAGCAGTGATACAGGGAGCGCCGGGGAGCTGTTTTTT. It yields the protein CASSDTGSAGELFF.

The genes are TRBV5-5 and TRBJ2-1; possible D gene TRBD1, 5 bases. Trimming pared 2 bases from V and 1 base from J, leaving 10 bases between. The CDR3 is 15 residues long. Germline V lookup: CDR1 SGHKS, CDR2 YYEKEE (reference sequence). CDR3 sequence: CASSFETVSYNEQFF. Written as DNA, the CDR3 is TGTGCCAGCAGCTTTGAGACAGTTTCCTACAATGAGCAGTTCTTC.

This clone has just one count. The chain recombines TRBV12-3 or TRBV12-4 with TRBJ2-1, with 7 bases aligning to TRBD2. V lost 8 bases to trimming and J lost 4 bases; unmatched junction nucleotides: 5. The CDR3 covers 13 residues. The CDR3 here is CASQPGLYNEQFF. DNA for the CDR3: TGTGCCAGCCAACCGGGACTATACAATGAGCAGTTCTTC.